This T cell receptor beta chain was recorded in a study of blood T cells in healthy people across ages. Study context: Per two T cells, about one barcoded beta molecule was captured through template switching.

V lost 5 bases and J lost 1, with 15 bases in between. Germline V lookup: CDR1 DFQATT, CDR2 SNEGSKA (reference sequence). This CDR3 region has 15 residues. The study, taken as a whole, reports: Correlation between TCR beta diversity and naive T cell percentage was strong.

As regards this clonotype: Antigen unknown.

The sample providers were healthy Caucasian people from Russia, aged about 6 to 90. A J-beta primer mix and a sample-barcoded 5' primer were used in a second PCR of roughly 6 to 11 cycles. Individual samples furnished no less than 2.5 million CDR3-containing paired-end reads apiece. TCRdb processed the 5' RACE reads anew with MiXCR; each CDR3 protein has one entry. The sample carries about 1,400,000 distinct CDR3 sequences, 59% recorded once. This TCR derives from a man younger than 35 in good health. Specimen: blood. V gene TRBV20-1 combines with J gene TRBJ2-1; perhaps TRBD2 as D (6 bases). CDR3 loop: CSAPTTRESYNEQFF. The CDR3 DNA is TGCAGTGCTCCTACGACTAGGGAGTCCTACAATGAGCAGTTCTTC.